The 5 T cell receptor beta chains listed next were all sequenced from one sample in a study of Ad26.COV2.S vaccination and SARS-CoV-2 variants. Regarding treatment: around 19 received Ad26.COV2.S at low or high dose, single or two shots; several received placebo; per-sample allocation not given. Following the first vaccine or placebo injection, samples were taken on day 63. Clones were sequenced by immunoSEQ multiplex PCR, and TCRdb holds only the in-frame ones, with some missing. In the table there are some 340,000 clones, around four fifths of which are singletons. The input for sequencing was peripheral blood, taken in a trial of Ad26.COV2.S vaccine versus placebo. The receptors were sampled from a person aged 18-60 years who received the Ad26.COV2.S COVID-19 vaccine or a placebo.

The chain joins TRBV4-1 to TRBJ1-4; tentative D call: TRBD1 (5 bases). Trimming took off 4 bases at V and 0 bases at J, with 9 bases between the two ends. This CDR3 contains 15 residues. CDR1 and CDR2 (germline): MGHRA, YSYEKL. CDR3: CASSPRGATNEKLFF. The CDR3 DNA is TGCGCCAGCAGCCCGAGGGGTGCAACTAATGAAAAACTGTTTTTT.

This clone was observed a few times. V gene TRBV4-1 combines with J gene TRBJ1-2; D is possibly TRBD1 (6 bases). V was clipped by 2 bases and J by 7 bases, with 20 bases between them. Germline V gene lookup returns CDR1 MGHRA and CDR2 YSYEKL. CDR3 size: 16 residues. DNA of the CDR3: TGCGCCAGCAGCCAAACCTGGACAGCCTTAACCTTTGGCTACACCTTC. The encoded protein is CASSQTWTALTFGYTF.

In DNA, the CDR3 is TGTGCCACCAGCAGGGCGAGCGGGGAGGGAGATACGCAGTATTTT. Its protein is CATSRASGEGDTQYF. The chain is built from TRBV15 and TRBJ2-3; 7 bases fit TRBD2. CDR1 is LNHNV, CDR2 YYDKDF, per germline (reference sequence). This CDR3 contains 15 residues. With 3 bases clipped from V and 5 bases from J, the junction kept 8 bases outside the gene matches.

The rearrangement joins TRBV5-1 to TRBJ2-1; TRBD1 matches at 8 bases. V was pared by 2 bases and J by 3 bases, with 10 bases of the junction left unmatched. Germline values: CDR1 SGHRS, CDR2 YFSETQ. The length of the CDR3 is 17 residues. In DNA form, the CDR3 reads TGCGCCAGCAGCTTCTTTCAGGGGGCTAGTAACTACAATGAGCAGTTCTTC. Protein product: CASSFFQGASNYNEQFF.

The table lists this clone with a count of one. V usage is TRBV5-1 and J usage is TRBJ2-3; TRBD2 matches 11 bases. This CDR3 contains 16 residues. Germline V lookup: CDR1 SGHRS, CDR2 YFSETQ. With 4 bases clipped from V and 2 bases from J, the junction kept 6 bases outside the gene matches. Written as DNA, the CDR3 is TGCGCCAGCAGCATATTAGCGGGGGGGAACACAGATACGCAGTATTTT. Translated, it gives CASSILAGGNTDTQYF.